One and the same sample provided the 12 T cell receptor beta chains below, sequenced in a study of long-term antiretroviral therapy in people with HIV. Survey-level immunoSEQ v3.0 assays were run. This table comes from immunoSEQ multiplex PCR, and its TCRdb copy is limited to in-frame clones, with some not included. The data show just under 40,000 clones, less than 90% seen once. This specimen was unsorted PBMCs, taken just before starting antiretroviral therapy. These receptors were taken from a woman aged 18-29 years with HIV.

This chain uses TRBV14 with TRBJ1-4; D remains unclear. The CDR3 contains 15 residues. V lost 1 base and J 1 base, leaving 7 bases between the germline ends. Germline CDR1 and CDR2: SGHDN and FVKESK. The chain's CDR3 is CASSQAAGTNEKLFF. Here the CDR3 DNA reads TGTGCCAGCAGCCAAGCTGCGGGAACTAATGAAAAACTGTTTTTT.

The CDR3 loop reads CASSQDRATNNEQFF. DNA of the CDR3: TGTGCCAGCAGCCAAGATCGGGCGACCAACAATGAGCAGTTCTTC. The chain is built from TRBV4-2 and TRBJ2-1, with D unclear. The CDR3 sequence is 15 residues long. CDR1 LGHNA and CDR2 YNFKEQ come from the germline V gene. Between the trimmed V and J ends, which lost 0 bases and 5 bases, there was a span of 11 bases.

V gene TRBV5-1 combines with J gene TRBJ1-1; D is unresolved. CDR1 is SGHRS and CDR2 is YFSETQ in the germline V gene. Trimming removed 4 bases at V and 1 base at J, with 14 bases between. The CDR3 has 15 residues. The CDR3 DNA sequence: TGCGCCAGCAGCCCTCTCAGGACCGCGAACACTGAAGCTTTCTTT. Its protein is CASSPLRTANTEAFF.

The chain has TRBV2 and TRBJ2-7; a weak D match, TRBD2 (6 bases). The CDR3 covers 13 residues. Germline values: CDR1 SNHLY, CDR2 FYNNEI. Trimming took 7 bases from V and 0 from J, leaving 10 bases between them. The CDR3 DNA reads TGTGCCAGCAAGGGACTCAGCTCCTACGAGCAGTACTTC. This sequence encodes CASKGLSSYEQYF.

By sample fraction, this clone is medium-sized. V and J are TRBV15 and TRBJ2-5; D possibly corresponds to TRBD2 (5 bases). The germline gives CDR1 LNHNV, CDR2 YYDKDF (reference sequence). The V end was cut by 4 bases, the J end by 0 bases, with 9 bases between. This CDR3 region has 14 residues. DNA of the CDR3: TGTGCCACCAGCACAGAGCGGTACCAAGAGACCCAGTACTTC. Translating it yields CATSTERYQETQYF. Full variable domain (rest looked up from reference TRBV15 and TRBJ2-5): DAMVIQNPRYQVTQFGKPVTLSCSQTLNHNVMYWYQQKSSQAPKLLFHYYDKDFNNEADTPDNFQSRRPNTSFCFLDIRSPGLGDTAMYLCATSTERYQETQYFGPGTRLLVL.

The chain links TRBV18 to TRBJ2-1; D is possibly TRBD1 or TRBD2 (5 bases each). V gave up 3 bases and J gave up 1 base, with 16 bases separating them. There are 17 residues in the CDR3. The germline CDR1 and CDR2 sequences are KGHSH and LQKENI. As DNA, the CDR3 is TGTGCCAGCTCACCCCCCACCGGGACCAAGTCCTACAATGAGCAGTTCTTC. Amino acid sequence: CASSPPTGTKSYNEQFF.

V usage is TRBV5-4 and J usage is TRBJ2-2; D gene ambiguous. Trimming took 0 bases from V and 6 from J, leaving 12 bases between them. From germline, CDR1 is SGHNT and CDR2 YYREEE (reference sequence). CDR3 length equals 15 residues. CDR3 sequence (DNA): TGTGCCAGCAGCTTGGGGGTTGAACTTCCCGGGGAGCTGTTTTTT. Its protein product is CASSLGVELPGELFF.

The chain couples TRBV5-6 to TRBJ2-1; TRBD2 matches at 9 bases. Germline CDR1 reads SGHDT; CDR2 reads YYEEEE. This CDR3 spans 16 amino acids. V dropped 2 bases and J dropped 7; count of bases not matched to a gene: 10. The CDR3 loop reads CASSFSAGGPRNEQFF. Here the CDR3 DNA reads TGTGCCAGCAGCTTCTCGGCGGGAGGGCCGAGGAATGAGCAGTTCTTC.

This clone was counted only a few times. The gene calls are TRBV19 and TRBJ2-7, with TRBD1 as a possible D gene (6 bases). This CDR3 is 13 amino acids long. Germline V lookup: CDR1 LNHDA, CDR2 SQIVND (reference sequence). V shed 8 bases and J shed 1 base, with 12 bases lying between them. CDR3 sequence (DNA): TGTGCCAGTGCCCAGGGACATTCCTACGAGCAGTACTTC. This translates into CASAQGHSYEQYF.

This clone was found once. V and J are TRBV6-1 and TRBJ1-2, with D possibly matching TRBD1 (6 bases). The germline gives CDR1 MNHNS, CDR2 SASEGT. The CDR3 covers 14 residues. The V end lost 10 bases, the J end lost 5 bases, and 20 bases lay between the germline ends. Here the CDR3 DNA reads TGTGCCACCACCGGGAGGGGGTCTATTTATGGCTACACCTTC. Translating gives CATTGRGSIYGYTF.

V and J are TRBV28 and TRBJ2-1; 7 bases match TRBD2. The V gene end was trimmed by 3 bases and the J gene end by 1 base; junction bases not matched to a gene: 9. Germline values: CDR1 MDHEN, CDR2 SYDVKM. The CDR3 runs to 17 residues. This CDR3 is CASSFGPGGSSYNEQFF. The CDR3 DNA sequence: TGTGCCAGCAGTTTCGGACCCGGCGGGAGTTCCTACAATGAGCAGTTCTTC.

This clone was counted only a few times. The chain couples TRBV10-3 to TRBJ1-2; 8 bases line up with TRBD1. This CDR3 has 13 amino acids. Germline V CDR1 and CDR2: ENHRY, SYGVKD. Unmatched junction bases numbered 8, after V lost 7 bases and J lost 7 bases. CDR3 sequence (DNA): TGTGCCATCACCCCGACAGGGGACGGTGGCTACACCTTC. Translating it yields CAITPTGDGGYTF.